The entry that follows covers one T cell receptor (beta chain) sequence. Its specificity is unknown. Germline V gene sequence: CDR1 SQVTM, CDR2 ANQGSEA. This CDR3 has 16 residues. V lost 2 bases and J lost 4; bases outside the gene matches: 5. The data originate from a study of shared clonotypes between healthy human individuals. Notes on the study in general: Limited genetic and exposure-history diversity came from having few donors.

Division of CD4+ cells produced a CD45RA+ naive subset and a CD45RA-negative memory subset. An even split of each subset's genomic DNA across several immunoSEQ plates was performed. As handled by the study authors: ImmunoSEQ output held junction-only sequences without quality scores, so filtering differed. The data were produced by immunoSEQ multiplex PCR, yet TCRdb's version contains in-frame clones alone and is incomplete. From that table come the V and J calls and clone size; the DNA was used to work out D and trimming. Of a few million clones listed, approximately 94% are singletons. Material: naive CD4+ T cells sorted from blood. Subset indicated: CD45RA+ positively selected. The TCR sequence derives from a man aged 18-30 years in good health. The chain is built from TRBV29-1 and TRBJ2-3; 14 positions agree with TRBD2. This CDR3 reads CSVERLAGGIADTQYF. Written as DNA, the CDR3 is TGCAGCGTTGAAAGACTAGCGGGGGGGATTGCAGATACGCAGTATTTT.